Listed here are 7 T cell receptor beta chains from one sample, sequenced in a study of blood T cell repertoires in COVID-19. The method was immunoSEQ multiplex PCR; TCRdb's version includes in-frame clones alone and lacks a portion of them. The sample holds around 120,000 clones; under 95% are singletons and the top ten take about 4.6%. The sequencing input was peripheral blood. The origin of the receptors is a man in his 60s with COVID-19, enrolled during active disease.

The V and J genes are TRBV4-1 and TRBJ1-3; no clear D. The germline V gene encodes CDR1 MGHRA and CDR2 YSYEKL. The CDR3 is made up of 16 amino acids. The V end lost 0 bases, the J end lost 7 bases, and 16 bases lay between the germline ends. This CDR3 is CASSQDPRTRRNTIYF. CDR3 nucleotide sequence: TGCGCCAGCAGCCAAGATCCCAGGACGAGGAGGAACACCATATATTTT.

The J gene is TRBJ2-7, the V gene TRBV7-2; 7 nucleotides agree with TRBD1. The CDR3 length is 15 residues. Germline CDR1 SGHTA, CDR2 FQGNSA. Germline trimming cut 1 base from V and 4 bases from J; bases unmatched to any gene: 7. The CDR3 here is CASSLEKGARYEQYF. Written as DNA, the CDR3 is TGTGCCAGCAGCTTAGAAAAGGGGGCGAGGTACGAGCAGTACTTC.

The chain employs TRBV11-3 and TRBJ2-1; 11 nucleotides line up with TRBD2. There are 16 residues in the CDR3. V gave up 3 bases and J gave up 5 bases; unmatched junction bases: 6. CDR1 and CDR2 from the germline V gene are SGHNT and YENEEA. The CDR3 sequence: CASSFSGTSGNNEQFF. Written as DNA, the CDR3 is TGTGCCAGCAGCTTCTCCGGGACTAGCGGAAACAATGAGCAGTTCTTC.

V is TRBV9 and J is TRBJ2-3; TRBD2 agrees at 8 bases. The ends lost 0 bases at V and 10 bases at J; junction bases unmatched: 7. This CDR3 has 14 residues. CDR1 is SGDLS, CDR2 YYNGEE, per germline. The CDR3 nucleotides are TGTGCCAGCAGCGTAGGGTCGGGAGGGCTTTCGCAGTATTTT. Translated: CASSVGSGGLSQYF. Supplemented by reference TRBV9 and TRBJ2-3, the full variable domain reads DSGVTQTPKHLITATGQRVTLRCSPRSGDLSVYWYQQSLDQGLQFLIQYYNGEERAKGNILERFSAQQFPDLHSELNLSSLELGDSALYFCASSVGSGGLSQYFGPGTRLTVL.

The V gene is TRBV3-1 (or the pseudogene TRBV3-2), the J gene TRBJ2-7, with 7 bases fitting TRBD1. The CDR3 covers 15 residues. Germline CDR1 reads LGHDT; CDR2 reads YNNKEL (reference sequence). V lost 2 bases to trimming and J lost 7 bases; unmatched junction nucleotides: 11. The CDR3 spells CASSQRGTAFREQYF. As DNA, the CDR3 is TGTGCCAGCAGCCAAAGGGGGACAGCGTTTCGGGAGCAGTACTTC.

The DNA for the CDR3 is TGTGCCTGGAGTCCCGGTTTACAGACCCAGTACTTC. Its translation: CAWSPGLQTQYF. This sequence joins TRBV30 and TRBJ2-5; no clear D. The CDR3 has 12 amino acids. Germline CDR1 is GTSNPN and CDR2 is SVGIG (reference sequence). Trimming stripped 2 bases from V and 6 bases from J, with 10 bases between. The full variable domain, with the rest looked up from reference TRBV30 and TRBJ2-5, is SQTIHQWPATLVQPVGSPLSLECTVEGTSNPNLYWYRQAAGRGLQLLFYSVGIGQISSEVPQNLSASRPQDRQFILSSKKLLLSDSGFYLCAWSPGLQTQYFGPGTRLLVL.

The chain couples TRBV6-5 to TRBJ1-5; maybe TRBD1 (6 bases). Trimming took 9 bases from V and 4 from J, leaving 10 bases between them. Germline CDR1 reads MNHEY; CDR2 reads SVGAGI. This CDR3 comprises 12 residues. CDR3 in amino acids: CASVQGNQPQHF. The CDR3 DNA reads TGTGCCAGTGTCCAGGGGAATCAGCCCCAGCATTTT.